This entry concerns a single TCR beta chain. In its sample, this clonotype was seen many times. The specificity of this receptor is unknown. No base qualities exist here, and no much larger clone lies one base off it. TCR libraries for sorted subsets were made from roughly 1 million sorted CD4+ or CD8+ T cells. The multiple sclerosis patients were enrolled in a US clinical protocol that used magnetic resonance imaging to evaluate disease progression. Peripheral blood was subjected to Ficoll-Hypaque density gradient centrifugation to isolate PBMCs, which were then cryopreserved in liquid nitrogen. Paired sorted CD4+ and CD8+ subsets came from healthy controls, HAM/TSP patients and MS patients. The data belong to a study of neurological immune-mediated disorders (dated by TCRdb to the late 2010s). Background on the whole study: Among the approximately 34 multiple sclerosis patients, relapsing-remitting MS accounted for about 31 and secondary progressive MS accounted for 3. Peripheral blood TCR-beta repertoires from HTLV-I-associated myelopathy (HAM/TSP) patients, multiple sclerosis patients and healthy controls were compared by UMI-based sequencing. Longitudinal samples, technical triplicates and paired sorted CD4+ and CD8+ T-cell subsets, alongside PBMC samples, were included among the approximately 110 TCR-beta libraries. Of the approximately 68 subjects in the cohort, some 15 were HAM/TSP patients, roughly 35 were multiple sclerosis patients, and 20 were healthy controls.

cDNA was synthesized by template-switch 5'RACE using a primer with a 10-nucleotide random unique molecular identifier that tagged each TCR transcript. Over 160 million TCR-beta sequences, covering 15-18 subjects, were produced in each sequencing run. The RNeasy kit was used for extraction of total RNA. The KAPA Real-time Library Amplification kit was used to amplify TCR-beta VDJ regions with primers for the TCR constant region and the 5'RACE anchor. A first PCR added sample indexes and Illumina adaptors, after which a second PCR increased the library yield. After Ampure bead purification, the roughly 650 bp TCR product was size-selected on a 2% E-gel SizeSelection system. Before pooling, library quality was checked on a Bioanalyzer, concentration was measured with Qubit, and libraries were quantified with the Kapa Library Quantification kit. Paired-end 2 x 150 bp sequencing of the libraries was performed on an Illumina HiSeq 2500. To increase sequence diversity, roughly 25-31% phiX was spiked into each library pool. The original pipeline was this. The UMI-based MiGEC pipeline processed quality-filtered reads and removed over 75% of raw TCR sequences during error correction. IMGT germline references were used for aligning VDJ genes, and each clonotype was defined as a unique CDR3 amino acid sequence together with its V-J genes. Clonal expansion, Shannon diversity and CDR3 relatedness were evaluated with VDJtools (CalcPairwiseDistances, ClusterSamples), while phylogenetic trees were built in CLCbio workbench. Using coefficient-of-variation modelling across technical triplicates, the study counted a clone as expanded if it had at least 8 unique UMIs. TCRdb's own reprocessing of the public reads used fastp at Q25 and MiXCR and kept productive beta chains. Identical CDR3 protein sequences are pooled into one entry, listed with their most common genes and DNA. The V and J calls reflect TCRdb's pipeline rather than the authors' work. For this sample the table gives about 50,000 distinct CDR3 sequences, of which approximately 5.8% were detected only once. Approximately 1.5% of the sample lies in the top ten.

Overall results and qualifications from the work: The MS cluster was not associated with any clinical or MRI features, and the authors stated that larger cohorts are needed. The highest TCR clonal expansion was observed in HAM/TSP patients, whereas the lowest was observed in MS patients, even when compared with healthy controls. No identical CDR3 amino acid sequences were shared among expanded clones across subjects, suggesting private TCR-beta repertoires in all groups. In phylogenetic analysis, the repertoires of 18 of 34 MS patients grouped into a cluster of related CDR3 sequences, which suggests a possible signature at the repertoire level.

V has 1 base trimmed and J has 7 bases trimmed; junction bases matching no gene number 14. The germline V gene encodes CDR1 SGHTA and CDR2 FQGNSA. From the cysteine through the phenylalanine, the CDR3 covers 18 amino acids. Of all the DNA, just the CDR3 is kept, 54 bases in frame from base 1. The rearranged chain carries TRBV7-2 and TRBJ2-4; 9 bases in between match TRBD2. The source material was CD4+ T cells from blood. The source is a woman between 18 and 30 years old with multiple sclerosis. The CDR3 is CASSLEFSFAGGVNIQYF. The bases read TGTGCCAGCAGCTTAGAGTTCTCTTTCGCGGGGGGGGTGAACATTCAGTACTTC. Reference TRBV7-2 and TRBJ2-4 genes cover what lies past the CDR3, so the full variable domain is GAGVSQSPSNKVTEKGKDVELRCDPISGHTALYWYRQSLGQGLEFLIYFQGNSAPDKSGLPSDRFSAERTGGSVSTLTIQRTQQEDSAVYLCASSLEFSFAGGVNIQYFGAGTRLSVL.